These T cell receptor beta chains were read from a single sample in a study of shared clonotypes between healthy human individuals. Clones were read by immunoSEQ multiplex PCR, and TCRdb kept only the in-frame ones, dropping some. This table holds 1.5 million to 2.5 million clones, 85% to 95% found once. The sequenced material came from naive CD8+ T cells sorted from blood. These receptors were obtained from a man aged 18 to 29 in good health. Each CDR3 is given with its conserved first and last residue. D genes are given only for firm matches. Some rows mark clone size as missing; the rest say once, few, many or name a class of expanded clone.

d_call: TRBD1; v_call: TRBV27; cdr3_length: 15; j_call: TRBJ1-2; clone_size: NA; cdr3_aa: CASSSDRGNIYGYTF; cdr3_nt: TGTGCCAGCAGTTCCGACAGGGGGAACATCTATGGCTACACCTTC
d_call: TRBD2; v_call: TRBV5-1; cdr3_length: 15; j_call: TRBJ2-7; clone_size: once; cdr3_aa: CASSLSPGGSYEQYF; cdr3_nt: TGCGCCAGCAGCTTGTCCCCTGGCGGGAGCTACGAGCAGTACTTC
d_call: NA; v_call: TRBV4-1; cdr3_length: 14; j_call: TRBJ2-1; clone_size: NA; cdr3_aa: CASSQVPGYNEQFF; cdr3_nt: TGCGCCAGCAGCCAAGTTCCAGGATACAATGAGCAGTTCTTC
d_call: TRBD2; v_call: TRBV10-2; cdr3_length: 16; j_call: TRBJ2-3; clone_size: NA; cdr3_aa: CASSEFPSGGTDTQYF; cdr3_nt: TGCGCCAGCAGTGAGTTTCCTAGCGGGGGCACAGATACGCAGTATTTT
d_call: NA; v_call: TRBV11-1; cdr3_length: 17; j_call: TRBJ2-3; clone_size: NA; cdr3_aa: CASSLARVGASTDTQYF; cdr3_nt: TGTGCCAGCAGCTTAGCGAGGGTGGGGGCGAGCACAGATACGCAGTATTTT
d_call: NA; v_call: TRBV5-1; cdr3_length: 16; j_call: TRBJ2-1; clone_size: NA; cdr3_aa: CASSATLTGTDNEQFF; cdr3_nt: TGCGCCAGCAGCGCAACCTTAACAGGGACCGACAATGAGCAGTTCTTC
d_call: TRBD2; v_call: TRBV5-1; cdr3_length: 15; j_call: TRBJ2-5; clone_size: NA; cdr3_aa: CASSLGLADQETQYF; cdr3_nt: TGCGCCAGCAGCTTGGGACTAGCGGATCAAGAGACCCAGTACTTC
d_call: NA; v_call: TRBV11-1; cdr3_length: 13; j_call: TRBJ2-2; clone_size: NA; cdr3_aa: CASSLGATGELFF; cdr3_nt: TGTGCCAGCAGCTTGGGTGCCACCGGGGAGCTGTTTTTT
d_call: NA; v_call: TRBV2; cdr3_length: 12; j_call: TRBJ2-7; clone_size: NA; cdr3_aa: CASKVDPYEQYF; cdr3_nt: TGTGCCAGCAAGGTGGACCCCTACGAGCAGTACTTC
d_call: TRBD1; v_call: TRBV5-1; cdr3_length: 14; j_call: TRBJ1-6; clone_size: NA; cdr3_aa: CASSYDRGNSPLHF; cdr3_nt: TGCGCCAGCAGCTATGACAGGGGAAATTCACCCCTCCACTTT
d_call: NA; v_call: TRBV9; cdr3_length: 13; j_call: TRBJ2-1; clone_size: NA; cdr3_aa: CASKSTEGNEQFF; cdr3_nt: TGTGCCAGCAAGTCCACTGAGGGCAATGAGCAGTTCTTC
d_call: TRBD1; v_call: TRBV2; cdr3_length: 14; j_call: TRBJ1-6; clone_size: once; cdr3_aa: CASSPGQGDSPLHF; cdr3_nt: TGTGCCAGCAGCCCGGGACAGGGGGACTCACCCCTCCACTTT
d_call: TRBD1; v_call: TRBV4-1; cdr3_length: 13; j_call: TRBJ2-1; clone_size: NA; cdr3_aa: CASSQVGGREQFF; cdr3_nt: TGCGCCAGCAGCCAAGTAGGGGGCAGAGAGCAGTTCTTC
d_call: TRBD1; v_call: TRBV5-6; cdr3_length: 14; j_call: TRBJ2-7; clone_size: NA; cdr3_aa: CASSSGTGGWEQYF; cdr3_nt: TGTGCCAGCAGCTCTGGGACAGGGGGCTGGGAGCAGTACTTC
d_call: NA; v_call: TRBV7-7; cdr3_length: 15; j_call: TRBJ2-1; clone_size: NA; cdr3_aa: CASSLGESSYNEQFF; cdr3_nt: TGTGCTAGCAGCTTAGGGGAGAGCTCCTACAATGAGCAGTTCTTC
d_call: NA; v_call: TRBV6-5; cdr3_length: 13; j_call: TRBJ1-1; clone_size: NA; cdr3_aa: CASSTGSGSEAFF; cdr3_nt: TGTGCCAGCAGCACAGGGTCCGGGTCTGAAGCTTTCTTT
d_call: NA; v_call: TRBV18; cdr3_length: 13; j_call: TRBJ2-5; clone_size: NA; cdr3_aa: CASSPPSSETQYF; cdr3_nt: TGTGCCAGCTCACCACCGAGTTCAGAGACCCAGTACTTC
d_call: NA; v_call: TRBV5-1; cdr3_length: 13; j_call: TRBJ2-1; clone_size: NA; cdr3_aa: CASKDSFYNEQFF; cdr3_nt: TGCGCCAGCAAGGACAGTTTTTACAATGAGCAGTTCTTC
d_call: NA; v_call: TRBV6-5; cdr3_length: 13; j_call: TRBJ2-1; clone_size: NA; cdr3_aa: CASSYGPGDEQFF; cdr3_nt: TGTGCCAGCAGTTACGGTCCCGGCGATGAGCAGTTCTTC
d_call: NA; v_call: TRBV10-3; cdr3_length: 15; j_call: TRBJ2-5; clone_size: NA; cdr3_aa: CAISESKTGEETQYF; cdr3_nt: TGTGCCATCAGTGAGTCGAAGACAGGAGAAGAGACCCAGTACTTC
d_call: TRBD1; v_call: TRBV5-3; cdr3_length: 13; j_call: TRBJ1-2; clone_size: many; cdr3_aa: CARSLTGGYGYTF; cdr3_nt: TGTGCCAGAAGCTTGACAGGGGGCTATGGCTACACCTTC
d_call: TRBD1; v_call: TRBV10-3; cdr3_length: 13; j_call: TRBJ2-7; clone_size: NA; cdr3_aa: CASKGAADYEQYF; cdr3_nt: TGTGCCAGCAAGGGGGCAGCGGACTACGAGCAGTACTTC
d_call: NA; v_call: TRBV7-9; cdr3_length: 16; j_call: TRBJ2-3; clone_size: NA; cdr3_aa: CASSLEAGGSTDTQYF; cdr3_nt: TGTGCCAGCAGCTTGGAGGCAGGGGGGAGCACAGATACGCAGTATTTT
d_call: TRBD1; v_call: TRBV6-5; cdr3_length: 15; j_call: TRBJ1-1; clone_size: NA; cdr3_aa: CASSSGQGLNTEAFF; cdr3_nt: TGTGCCAGCAGTTCAGGACAGGGGTTGAACACTGAAGCTTTCTTT
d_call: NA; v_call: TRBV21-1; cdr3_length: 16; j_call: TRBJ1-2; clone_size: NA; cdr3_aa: CASSKAKGQSCYGYTF; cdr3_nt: TGTGCCAGCAGCAAAGCGAAGGGACAGTCTTGTTATGGCTACACCTTC